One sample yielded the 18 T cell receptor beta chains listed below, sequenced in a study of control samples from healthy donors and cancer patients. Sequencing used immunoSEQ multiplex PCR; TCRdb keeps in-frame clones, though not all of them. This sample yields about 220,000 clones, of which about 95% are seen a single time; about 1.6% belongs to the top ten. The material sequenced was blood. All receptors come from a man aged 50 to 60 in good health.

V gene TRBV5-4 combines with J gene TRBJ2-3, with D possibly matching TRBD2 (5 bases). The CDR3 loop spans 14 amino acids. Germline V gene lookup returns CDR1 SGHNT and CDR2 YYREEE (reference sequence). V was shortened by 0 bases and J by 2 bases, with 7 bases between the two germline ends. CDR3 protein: CASSLGLHTDTQYF. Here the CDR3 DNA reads TGTGCCAGCAGCTTGGGACTACACACAGATACGCAGTATTTT.

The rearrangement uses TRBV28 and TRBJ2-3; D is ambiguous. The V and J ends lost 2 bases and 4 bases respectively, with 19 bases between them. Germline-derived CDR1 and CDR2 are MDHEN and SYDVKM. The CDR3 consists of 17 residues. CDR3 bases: TGTGCCAGCAGTTTAAGATCCCCCACAGACCGATCAGATACGCAGTATTTT. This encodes CASSLRSPTDRSDTQYF.

The CDR3 sequence: CASSQDSSNQPQHF. CDR3 bases: TGTGCCAGCAGCCAGGACAGCAGCAATCAGCCCCAGCATTTT. This chain uses TRBV5-5 with TRBJ1-5; TRBD1 is a possible D gene (6 bases). Germline V gives CDR1 SGHKS, CDR2 YYEKEE (reference sequence). Trimming shortened V by 4 bases and J by 1 base, and 9 bases separated the two germline ends. CDR3 length: 14 residues.

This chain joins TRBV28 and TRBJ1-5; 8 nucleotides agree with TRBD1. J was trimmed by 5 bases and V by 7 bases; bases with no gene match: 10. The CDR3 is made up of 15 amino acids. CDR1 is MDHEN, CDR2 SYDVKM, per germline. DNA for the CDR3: TGTGCCAGCATACTATCCCAGGGGGCACATCAGCCCCAGCATTTT. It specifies CASILSQGAHQPQHF.

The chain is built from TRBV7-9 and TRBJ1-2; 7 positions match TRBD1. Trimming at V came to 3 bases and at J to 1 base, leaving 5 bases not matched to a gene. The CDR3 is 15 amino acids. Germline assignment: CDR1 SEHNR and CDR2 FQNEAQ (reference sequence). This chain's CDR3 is CASSLLGQLNYGYTF. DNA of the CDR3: TGTGCCAGCAGCTTGTTGGGACAGCTTAACTATGGCTACACCTTC.

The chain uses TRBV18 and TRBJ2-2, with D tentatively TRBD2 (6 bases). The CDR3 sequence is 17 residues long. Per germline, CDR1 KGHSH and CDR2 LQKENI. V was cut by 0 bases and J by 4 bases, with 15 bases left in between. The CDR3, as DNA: TGTGCCAGCTCACCACCTGGGGCGCGGGGTTCCACCGGGGAGCTGTTTTTT. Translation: CASSPPGARGSTGELFF.

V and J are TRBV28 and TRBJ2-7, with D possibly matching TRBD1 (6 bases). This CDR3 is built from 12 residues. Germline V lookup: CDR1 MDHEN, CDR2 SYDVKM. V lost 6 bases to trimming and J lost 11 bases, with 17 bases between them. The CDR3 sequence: CASSNLSGVEYF. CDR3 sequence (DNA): TGTGCCAGCAGCAATCTCTCAGGGGTTGAGTACTTC. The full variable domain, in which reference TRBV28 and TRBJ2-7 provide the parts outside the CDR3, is DVKVTQSSRYLVKRTGEKVFLECVQDMDHENMFWYRQDPGLGLRLIYFSYDVKMKEKGDIPEGYSVSREKKERFSLILESASTNQTSMYLCASSNLSGVEYFGPGTRLTVT.

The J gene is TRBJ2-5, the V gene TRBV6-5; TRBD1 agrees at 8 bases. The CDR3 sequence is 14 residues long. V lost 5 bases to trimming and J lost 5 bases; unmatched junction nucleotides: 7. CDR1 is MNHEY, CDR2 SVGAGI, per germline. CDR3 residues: CASSRTQGEETQYF. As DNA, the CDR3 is TGTGCCAGCAGTCGCACACAGGGGGAGGAGACCCAGTACTTC.

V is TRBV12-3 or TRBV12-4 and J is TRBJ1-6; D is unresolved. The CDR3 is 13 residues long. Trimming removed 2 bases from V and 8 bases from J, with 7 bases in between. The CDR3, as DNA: TGTGCCAGCAGTTTACAGGCACATTCACCCCTCCACTTT. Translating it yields CASSLQAHSPLHF.

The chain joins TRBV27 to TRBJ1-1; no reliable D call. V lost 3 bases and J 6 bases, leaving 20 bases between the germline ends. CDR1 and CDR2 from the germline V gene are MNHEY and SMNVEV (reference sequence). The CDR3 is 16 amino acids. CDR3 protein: CASSLFGRPGMSEAFF. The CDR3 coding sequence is TGTGCCAGCAGTTTGTTCGGACGGCCGGGGATGTCTGAAGCTTTCTTT.

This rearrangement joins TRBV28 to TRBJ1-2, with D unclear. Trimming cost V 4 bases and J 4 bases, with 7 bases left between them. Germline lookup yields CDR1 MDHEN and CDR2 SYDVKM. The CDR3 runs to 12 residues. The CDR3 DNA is TGTGCCAGCAGTTCCGGGGTCTATGGCTACACCTTC. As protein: CASSSGVYGYTF.

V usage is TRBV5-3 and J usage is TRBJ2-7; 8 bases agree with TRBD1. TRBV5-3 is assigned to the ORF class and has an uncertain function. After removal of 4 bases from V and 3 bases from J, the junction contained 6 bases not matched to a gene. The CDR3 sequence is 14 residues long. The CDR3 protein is CARSTRDRGYEQYF. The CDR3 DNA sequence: TGTGCCAGAAGCACTCGAGACAGGGGCTACGAGCAGTACTTC.

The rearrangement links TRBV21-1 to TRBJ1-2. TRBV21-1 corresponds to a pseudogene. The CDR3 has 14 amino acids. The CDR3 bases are TGTGCCAGCAGCAAAGCAACCTCTTTCTATGGCTACACCTTC. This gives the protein CASSKATSFYGYTF.

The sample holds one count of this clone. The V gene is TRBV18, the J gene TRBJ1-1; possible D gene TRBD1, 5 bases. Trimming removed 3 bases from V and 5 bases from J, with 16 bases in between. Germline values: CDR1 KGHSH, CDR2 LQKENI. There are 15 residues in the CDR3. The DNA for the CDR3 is TGTGCCAGCTCACCCTCCCGCGGGGGGAGAACTGAAGCTTTCTTT. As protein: CASSPSRGGRTEAFF.

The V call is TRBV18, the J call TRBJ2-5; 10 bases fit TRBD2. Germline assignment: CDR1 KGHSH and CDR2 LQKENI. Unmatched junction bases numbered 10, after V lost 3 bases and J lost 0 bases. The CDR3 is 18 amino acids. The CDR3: CASSPGASGGDYQETQYF. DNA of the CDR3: TGTGCCAGCTCACCGGGGGCTAGCGGGGGCGATTACCAAGAGACCCAGTACTTC.

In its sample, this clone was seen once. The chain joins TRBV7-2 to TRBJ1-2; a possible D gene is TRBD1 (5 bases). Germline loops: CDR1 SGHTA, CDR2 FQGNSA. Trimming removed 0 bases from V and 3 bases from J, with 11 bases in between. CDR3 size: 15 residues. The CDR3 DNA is TGTGCCAGCAGCTTAGCGCTCGGGGGGGACTATGGCTACACCTTC. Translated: CASSLALGGDYGYTF.

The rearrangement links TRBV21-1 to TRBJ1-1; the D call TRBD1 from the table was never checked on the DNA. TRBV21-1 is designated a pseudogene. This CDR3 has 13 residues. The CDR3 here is CASSENRGRKAFF. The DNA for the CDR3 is TGTGCCAGCAGTGAGAACAGGGGGCGTAAGGCTTTCTTT.

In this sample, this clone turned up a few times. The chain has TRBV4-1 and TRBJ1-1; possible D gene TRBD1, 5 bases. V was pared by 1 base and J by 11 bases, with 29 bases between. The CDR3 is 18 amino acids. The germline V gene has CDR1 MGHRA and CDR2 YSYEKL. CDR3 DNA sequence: TGCGCCAGCAGCCAAGGGTGGAGCCGGGGACCACAAAGCAATCGCGCTTTCTTT. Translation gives CASSQGWSRGPQSNRAFF.